This T cell receptor (beta chain) was retrieved from a study of cytomegalovirus exposure and HLA in healthy donors. Notes on this clone: Antigen specificity is unknown.

The V gene end was trimmed by 4 bases and the J gene end by 8 bases; junction bases not matched to a gene: 7. Germline CDR1 reads SEHNR; CDR2 reads FQNEAQ (reference sequence). The CDR3 length is 14 residues. Findings and limits, study-wide: Apparent HLA restriction characterized most CMV-associated TCR beta chains in a later analysis.

The PCR was carried out with 60 Vbeta primers and 13 Jbeta primers. Authors' processing steps: Approximately 80 million unique TCR beta chains, about 11 million of them shared, were counted by a later analysis. Method: immunoSEQ multiplex PCR; TCRdb's copy keeps in-frame clones and lacks some. The V and J calls and clone size come from that table; D and trimming were worked out from the DNA. The table has about 110,000 clones, around 70% seen once. V usage is TRBV7-9 and J usage is TRBJ1-4; 7 bases fit TRBD1. Sequencing used PBMCs. The clonotype comes from a man under 40 in good health and CMV-seropositive. The CDR3 reads CASSSEQGHEKLFF. The CDR3 bases are TGTGCCAGCAGCTCGGAACAGGGGCACGAAAAACTGTTTTTT.